This T cell receptor (beta chain) was documented in a study of blood T cell repertoires in COVID-19. The overall study: Samples came from the United States, Italy and Spain, spanning acute and convalescent COVID-19. The analysed material was cDNA or gDNA that came from T cells, B-cell-depleted T cells, or PBMCs.

About this clone: At the DNA level, this CDR3 is encoded by other sequences in the same sample as well.

The CDR3 covers 13 residues. The V gene's germline CDR1 is MNHEY and CDR2 SVGEGT. V gave up 2 bases and J gave up 2 bases, with 4 bases separating them. In the source study's methods: Quantification of nucleated cells was approximated via reference gene primer amplification. Sequenced by immunoSEQ multiplex PCR; TCRdb stores in-frame clones only, minus some. The DNA was the basis for D and trimming; V, J and clone size are from that table. The sample consists of 150,000 or so clones, approximately 80% of them appearing once. This sequence joins TRBV6-2 or TRBV6-3 and TRBJ1-5; D is ambiguous. The sequence came from a woman aged 60-70 years with acute or convalescent COVID-19. Source material: peripheral blood. CDR3 nucleotides: TGTGCCAGCAGTTACCGGGGCAATCAGCCCCAGCATTTT. It yields the protein CASSYRGNQPQHF.